This TCR beta chain was recorded in a study of T cell changes during pregnancy in multiple sclerosis. Clones were sequenced by immunoSEQ multiplex PCR, and TCRdb holds only the in-frame ones, with some missing. The data contain more than 85,000 clones, 94% of them singletons. CDR3 size: 13 residues. Trimming removed 3 bases at V and 9 bases at J, with 12 bases between. Germline V gives CDR1 WNHNN, CDR2 SYGVQD (reference sequence). This specimen was peripheral blood, taken before pregnancy. The chain employs TRBV10-1 and TRBJ2-1, with a weak D call TRBD2 (5 bases). This TCR derives from a female donor with multiple sclerosis, enrolled in a pregnancy study. The CDR3 spells CASSETGGSEQFF. The DNA of the CDR3 is TGCGCCAGCAGTGAAACCGGAGGATCTGAGCAGTTCTTC.